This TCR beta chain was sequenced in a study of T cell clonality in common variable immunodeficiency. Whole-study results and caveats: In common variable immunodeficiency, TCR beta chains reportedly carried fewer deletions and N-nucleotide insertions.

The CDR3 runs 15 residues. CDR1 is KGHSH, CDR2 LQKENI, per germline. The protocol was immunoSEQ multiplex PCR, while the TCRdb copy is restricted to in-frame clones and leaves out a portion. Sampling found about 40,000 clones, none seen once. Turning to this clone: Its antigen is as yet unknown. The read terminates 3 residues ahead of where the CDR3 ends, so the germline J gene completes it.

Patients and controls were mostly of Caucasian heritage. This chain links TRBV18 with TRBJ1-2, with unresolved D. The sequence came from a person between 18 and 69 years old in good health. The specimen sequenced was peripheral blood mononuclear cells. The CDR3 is CASSSSSGRLDTYTF. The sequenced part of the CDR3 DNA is TGTGCCAGCTCATCATCTAGCGGGAGGTTAGATACC.